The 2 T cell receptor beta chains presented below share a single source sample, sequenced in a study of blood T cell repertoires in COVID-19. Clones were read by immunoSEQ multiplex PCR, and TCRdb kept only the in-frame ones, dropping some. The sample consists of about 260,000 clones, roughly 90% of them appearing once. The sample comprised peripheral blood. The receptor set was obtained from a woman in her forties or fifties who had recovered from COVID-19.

In DNA, the CDR3 is TGTGCCAGCAGCAAAGGGACGGGAATCTATGGCTACACCTTC. As protein: CASSKGTGIYGYTF. The chain has TRBV21-1 and TRBJ1-2. TRBV21-1 has pseudogene status. CDR3 length: 14 residues.

The CDR3 DNA sequence: TGTGCCAGCAGTTTGGTCAGTTTGAACACTGAAGCTTTCTTT. Translation: CASSLVSLNTEAFF. This chain links TRBV28 with TRBJ1-1; D not certain. The CDR3 sequence is 14 residues long. With 3 bases removed from V and 0 bases from J, the gap between germline ends came to 8 bases. Germline CDR1 and CDR2: MDHEN and SYDVKM.